These 10 T cell receptor beta chains share one sample of origin, sequenced in a study of cytomegalovirus exposure and HLA in healthy donors. Use of 60 Vbeta and 13 Jbeta primers characterized the PCR. Data came from immunoSEQ multiplex PCR; TCRdb stores just in-frame clones and leaves some out. The sample yields 170,000 or so clones, about 80% seen once. Sample: PBMCs. These receptor sequences come from a man aged 30 to 45 in good health and CMV-seropositive.

The gene calls are TRBV19 and TRBJ2-2; a possible D gene is TRBD1 (6 bases). The CDR3 is made up of 15 amino acids. CDR1 and CDR2 (germline): LNHDA, SQIVND (reference sequence). Trimming left V 6 bases short and J 6 bases short, with 17 bases between. CDR3 amino acids: CASSDRSSSPGELFF. The DNA for the CDR3 is TGTGCCAGTAGCGACAGGTCGAGTTCACCCGGGGAGCTGTTTTTT.

The chain uses TRBV9 and TRBJ1-6; D gene ambiguous. The CDR3 has 15 residues. Trimming took 0 bases from V and 6 from J, leaving 10 bases between them. Germline CDR1 reads SGDLS; CDR2 reads YYNGEE. The CDR3 DNA is TGTGCCAGCAGCGTAGGAGGGCTCGGTAATTCACCCCTCCACTTT. This encodes CASSVGGLGNSPLHF.

This clone was recorded only once. The V and J genes are TRBV5-1 and TRBJ2-4; 8 positions match TRBD1. The CDR3 length is 14 residues. CDR1 is SGHRS and CDR2 is YFSETQ in the germline V gene. J was trimmed by 8 bases and V by 3 bases; bases with no gene match: 7. As DNA, the CDR3 is TGCGCCAGCAGCTCGACAGGGGAAGGAGACATTCAGTACTTC. It yields the protein CASSSTGEGDIQYF.

This clone was recorded once. The chain recombines TRBV9 with TRBJ1-5, with 9 bases aligning to TRBD1. Germline V CDR1 and CDR2: SGDLS, YYNGEE. This CDR3 contains 14 residues. V was pared by 4 bases and J by 4 bases, with 3 bases of the junction left unmatched. Written as DNA, the CDR3 is TGTGCCAGCAGCCTGGGACAGGGAAATCAGCCCCAGCATTTT. It yields the protein CASSLGQGNQPQHF.

The chain links TRBV6-5 to TRBJ1-5, with a weak D call TRBD1 (6 bases). V lost 3 bases, J lost 6 bases, and 15 bases lay in between. Germline assignment: CDR1 MNHEY and CDR2 SVGAGI. The CDR3 is 15 amino acids. CDR3 nucleotide sequence: TGTGCCAGCAGTTATCCGGGGGGGGACACTCAGCCCCAGCATTTT. Its protein is CASSYPGGDTQPQHF.

The rearrangement links TRBV15 to TRBJ2-1, with 7 bases fitting TRBD1. V trimming: 5 bases; J trimming: 9 bases; junction bases outside the gene matches: 1. From germline, CDR1 is LNHNV and CDR2 YYDKDF (reference sequence). This CDR3 region has 11 residues. The CDR3 is CATSPGGEQFF. CDR3 bases: TGTGCCACCAGCCCAGGGGGTGAGCAGTTCTTC.

This clone was recorded a few times. V usage is TRBV30 and J usage is TRBJ2-5; 9 positions agree with TRBD2. V dropped 1 base and J dropped 4; count of bases not matched to a gene: 7. This CDR3 contains 15 residues. Germline-derived CDR1 and CDR2 are GTSNPN and SVGIG (reference sequence). This chain's CDR3 is CAWSEAGGLAETQYF. DNA for the CDR3: TGTGCCTGGAGTGAGGCGGGAGGGTTGGCAGAGACCCAGTACTTC. Filled out from reference TRBV30 and TRBJ2-5, the complete variable domain reads SQTIHQWPATLVQPVGSPLSLECTVEGTSNPNLYWYRQAAGRGLQLLFYSVGIGQISSEVPQNLSASRPQDRQFILSSKKLLLSDSGFYLCAWSEAGGLAETQYFGPGTRLLVL.

The chain uses TRBV15 and TRBJ2-3; D ambiguous. Germline V gives CDR1 LNHNV, CDR2 YYDKDF (reference sequence). This CDR3 is 13 amino acids long. V lost 5 bases, J lost 7 bases, and 13 bases lay in between. The CDR3 reads CATSPRAGNTQYF. In DNA, the CDR3 is TGTGCCACCAGCCCTCGTGCAGGTAATACGCAGTATTTT.

The rearrangement uses TRBV10-3 and TRBJ2-1; 7 nucleotides align to TRBD2. CDR3 length: 15 residues. The trim removed 0 bases at V and 6 bases at J, leaving 5 bases unmatched. Germline-derived CDR1 and CDR2 are ENHRY and SYGVKD. In DNA, the CDR3 is TGTGCCATCAGTGAGTCCGCGGGAGTGGGCAATGAGCAGTTCTTC. Translation: CAISESAGVGNEQFF.

This clone was observed once. This sequence joins TRBV18 and TRBJ2-5, with 11 nucleotides matching TRBD1. V lost 0 bases and J lost 7; bases outside the gene matches: 7. CDR1 is KGHSH, CDR2 LQKENI, per germline. The CDR3 covers 16 residues. The CDR3 here is CASSPPGQGARGTQYF. The CDR3 DNA is TGTGCCAGCTCACCACCTGGACAGGGGGCGAGGGGGACCCAGTACTTC. The variable domain in full, completed from reference TRBV18 and TRBJ2-5, reads NAGVMQNPRHLVRRRGQEARLRCSPMKGHSHVYWYRQLPEEGLKFMVYLQKENIIDESGMPKERFSAEFPKEGPSILRIQQVVRGDSAAYFCASSPPGQGARGTQYFGPGTRLLVL.